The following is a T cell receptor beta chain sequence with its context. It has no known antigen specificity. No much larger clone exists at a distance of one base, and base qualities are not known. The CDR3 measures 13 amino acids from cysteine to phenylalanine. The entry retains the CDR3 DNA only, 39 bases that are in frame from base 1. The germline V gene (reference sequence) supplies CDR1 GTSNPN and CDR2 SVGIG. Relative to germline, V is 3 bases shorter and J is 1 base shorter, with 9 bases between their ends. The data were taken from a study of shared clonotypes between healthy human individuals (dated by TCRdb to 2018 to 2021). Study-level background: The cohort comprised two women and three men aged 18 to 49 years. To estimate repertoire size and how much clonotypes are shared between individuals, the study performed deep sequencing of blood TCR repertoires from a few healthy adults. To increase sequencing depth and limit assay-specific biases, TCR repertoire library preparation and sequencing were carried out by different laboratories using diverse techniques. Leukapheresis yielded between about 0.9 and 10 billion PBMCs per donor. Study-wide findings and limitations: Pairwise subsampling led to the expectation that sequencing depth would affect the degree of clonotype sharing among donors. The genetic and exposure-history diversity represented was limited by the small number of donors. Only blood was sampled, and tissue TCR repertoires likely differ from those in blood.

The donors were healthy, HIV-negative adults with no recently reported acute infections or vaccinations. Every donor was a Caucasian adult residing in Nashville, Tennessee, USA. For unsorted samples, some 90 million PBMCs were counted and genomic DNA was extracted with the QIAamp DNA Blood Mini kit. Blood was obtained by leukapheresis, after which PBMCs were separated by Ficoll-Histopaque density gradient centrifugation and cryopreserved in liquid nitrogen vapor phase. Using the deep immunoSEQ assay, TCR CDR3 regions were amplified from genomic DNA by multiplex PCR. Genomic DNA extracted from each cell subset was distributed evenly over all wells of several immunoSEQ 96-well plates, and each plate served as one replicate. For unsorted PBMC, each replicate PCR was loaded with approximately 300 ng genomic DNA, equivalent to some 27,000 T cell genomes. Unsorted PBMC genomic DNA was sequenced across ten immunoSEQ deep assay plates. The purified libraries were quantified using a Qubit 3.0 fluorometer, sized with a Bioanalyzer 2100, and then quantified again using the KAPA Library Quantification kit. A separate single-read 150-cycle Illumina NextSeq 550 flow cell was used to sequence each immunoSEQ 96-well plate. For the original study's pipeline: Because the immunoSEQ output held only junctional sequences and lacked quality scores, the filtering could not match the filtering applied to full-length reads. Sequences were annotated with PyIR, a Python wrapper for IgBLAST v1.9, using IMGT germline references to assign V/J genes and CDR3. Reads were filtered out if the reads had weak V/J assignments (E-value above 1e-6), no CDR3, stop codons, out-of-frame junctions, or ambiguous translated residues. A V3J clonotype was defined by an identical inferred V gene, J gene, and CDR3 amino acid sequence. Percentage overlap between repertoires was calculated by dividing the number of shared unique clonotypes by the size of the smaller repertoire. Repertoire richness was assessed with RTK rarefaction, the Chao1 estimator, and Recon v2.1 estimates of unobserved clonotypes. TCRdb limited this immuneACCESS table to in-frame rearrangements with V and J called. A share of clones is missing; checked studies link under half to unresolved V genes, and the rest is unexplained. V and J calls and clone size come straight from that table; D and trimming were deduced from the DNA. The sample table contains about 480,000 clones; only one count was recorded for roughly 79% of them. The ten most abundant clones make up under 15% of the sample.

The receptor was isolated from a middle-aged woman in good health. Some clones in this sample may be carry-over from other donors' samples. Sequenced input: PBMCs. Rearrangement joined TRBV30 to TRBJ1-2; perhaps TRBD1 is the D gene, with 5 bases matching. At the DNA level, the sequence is TGTGCCTGGAGACGGGGGGTTAACTATGGCTACACCTTC. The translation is CAWRRGVNYGYTF.